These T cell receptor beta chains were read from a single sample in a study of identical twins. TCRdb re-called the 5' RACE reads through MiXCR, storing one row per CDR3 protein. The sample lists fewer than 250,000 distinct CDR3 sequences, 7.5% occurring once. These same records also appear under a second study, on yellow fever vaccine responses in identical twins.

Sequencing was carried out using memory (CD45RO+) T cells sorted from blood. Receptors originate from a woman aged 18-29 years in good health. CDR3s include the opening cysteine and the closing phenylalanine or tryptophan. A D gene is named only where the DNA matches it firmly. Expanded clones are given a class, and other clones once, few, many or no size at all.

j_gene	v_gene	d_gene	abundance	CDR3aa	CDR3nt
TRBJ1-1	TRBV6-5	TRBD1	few	CASSYSGQGADTEAFF	TGTGCCAGCAGTTACTCTGGGCAGGGGGCAGACACTGAAGCTTTCTTT
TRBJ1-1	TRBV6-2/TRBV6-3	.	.	CASSLYGGGNTEAFF	TGTGCCAGCAGTCTGTACGGGGGCGGAAACACTGAAGCTTTCTTT
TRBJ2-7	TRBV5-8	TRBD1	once	CASSLQEGTGLYEQYF	TGTGCCAGCAGCTTGCAGGAGGGGACAGGGCTTTACGAGCAGTACTTC
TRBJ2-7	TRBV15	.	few	CATSRDLSGPPYEQYF	TGTGCCACCAGCAGAGATTTGTCGGGGCCCCCCTACGAGCAGTACTTC
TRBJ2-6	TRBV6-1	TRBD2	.	CASRGGNSGANVLTF	TGTGCCAGCAGGGGAGGGAATTCTGGGGCCAACGTCCTGACTTTC
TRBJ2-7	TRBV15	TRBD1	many	CATSRVKGQGANEQYF	TGTGCCACCAGCAGAGTTAAAGGACAGGGGGCGAATGAGCAGTACTTC
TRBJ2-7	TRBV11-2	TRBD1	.	CASSLVGTVIYEQYF	TGTGCCAGCAGCTTAGTAGGGACAGTGATCTACGAGCAGTACTTC
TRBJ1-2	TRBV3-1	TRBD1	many	CASSLFDREDGYGYTF	TGTGCCAGCAGCCTCTTCGACAGGGAAGACGGATATGGCTACACCTTC
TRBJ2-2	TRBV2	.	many	CASSEALGSTGELFF	TGTGCCAGCAGTGAAGCTTTGGGGTCCACCGGGGAGCTGTTTTTT
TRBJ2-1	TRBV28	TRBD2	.	CASSLGRGDKQFF	TGTGCCAGCAGCCTAGGTCGGGGGGATAAGCAGTTCTTC
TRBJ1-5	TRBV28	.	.	CASSLVPYDQPQHF	TGTGCCAGCAGTTTGGTTCCTTATGATCAGCCCCAGCATTTT
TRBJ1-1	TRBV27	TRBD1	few	CASSPYRLTGLNTEAFF	TGTGCCAGCAGTCCCTACCGCTTGACAGGGTTGAACACTGAAGCTTTCTTT
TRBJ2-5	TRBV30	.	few	CAWSTDSGRQETQYF	TGTGCCTGGAGTACGGACAGCGGTCGCCAAGAGACCCAGTACTTC
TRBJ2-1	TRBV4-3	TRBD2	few	CASSQEISGSYNEQFF	TGCGCCAGCAGCCAAGAGATCAGCGGGAGTTACAATGAGCAGTTCTTC
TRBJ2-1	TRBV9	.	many	CASSVEGTPKAEQFF	TGTGCCAGCAGCGTAGAGGGGACACCGAAGGCTGAGCAGTTCTTC
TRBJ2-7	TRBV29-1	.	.	CSVESGYEQYF	TGCAGCGTTGAATCCGGCTACGAGCAGTACTTC
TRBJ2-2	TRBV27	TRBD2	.	CASGGRGGTGELFF	TGTGCCAGCGGGGGGAGGGGTGGAACCGGGGAGCTGTTTTTT
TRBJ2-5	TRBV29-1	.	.	CSVGEGETQYF	TGCAGCGTTGGGGAAGGGGAGACCCAGTACTTC
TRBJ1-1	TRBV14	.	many	CASSQGLRENTEAFF	TGTGCCAGCAGCCAGGGACTGAGGGAGAACACTGAAGCTTTCTTT
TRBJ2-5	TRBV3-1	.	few	CASSQAGDETQYF	TGTGCCAGCAGCCAAGCGGGGGATGAGACCCAGTACTTC
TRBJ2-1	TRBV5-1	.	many	CASRTGGGYNEQFF	TGCGCCAGCAGAACAGGGGGGGGTTACAATGAGCAGTTCTTC
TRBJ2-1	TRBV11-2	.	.	CASSPTGRKFF	TGTGCCAGCAGCCCCACAGGGAGGAAGTTCTTC
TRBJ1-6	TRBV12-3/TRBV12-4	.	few	CASRVSVYNSPLHF	TGTGCCAGCAGAGTCTCGGTATATAATTCACCCCTCCACTTT
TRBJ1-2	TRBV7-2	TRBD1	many	CASSSPGQGSRGYTF	TGTGCCAGCAGCTCTCCGGGACAGGGCAGTAGGGGCTACACCTTC
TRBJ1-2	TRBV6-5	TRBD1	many	CASSYSSAGGFGYTF	TGTGCCAGCAGTTACTCCTCGGCAGGGGGCTTTGGCTACACCTTC
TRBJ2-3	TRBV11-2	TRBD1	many	CASSRGQGSTDTQYF	TGTGCCAGCAGCCGGGGACAGGGCAGCACAGATACGCAGTATTTT
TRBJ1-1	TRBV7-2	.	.	CASRVQVNTEAFF	TGTGCCAGCAGGGTACAGGTAAACACTGAAGCTTTCTTT
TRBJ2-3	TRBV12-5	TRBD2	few	CASGLSGDTDTQYF	TGTGCTAGTGGTTTGAGCGGGGACACAGATACGCAGTATTTT
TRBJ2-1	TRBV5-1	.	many	CASSLVGPNEQFF	TGCGCCAGCAGCTTGGTTGGTCCCAATGAGCAGTTCTTC
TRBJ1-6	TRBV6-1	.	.	CASRAEAYNSPLHF	TGTGCCAGCAGGGCCGAGGCCTATAATTCACCCCTCCACTTT
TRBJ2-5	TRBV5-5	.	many	CASSPGAKETQYF	TGTGCCAGCAGCCCCGGAGCCAAAGAGACCCAGTACTTC
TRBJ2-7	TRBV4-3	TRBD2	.	CASSQTSGSTSYEQYF	TGCGCCAGCAGCCAGACTAGCGGGAGTACATCCTACGAGCAGTACTTC
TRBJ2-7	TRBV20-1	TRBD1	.	CSSLGQGAVEQYF	TGCAGTTCTTTGGGACAGGGGGCGGTCGAGCAGTACTTC
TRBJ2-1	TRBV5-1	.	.	CASSTPRDSYNEQFF	TGCGCCAGCAGCACCCCTCGAGACTCCTACAATGAGCAGTTCTTC
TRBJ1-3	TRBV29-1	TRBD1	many	CSVQGRTGNTIYF	TGCAGCGTACAGGGGAGGACTGGAAACACCATATATTTT
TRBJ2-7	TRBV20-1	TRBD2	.	CSAIGLAGGISYEQYF	TGCAGTGCTATAGGACTAGCGGGAGGGATATCCTACGAGCAGTACTTC
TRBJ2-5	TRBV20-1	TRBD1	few	CSAGVPGQSRSTQYF	TGCAGTGCTGGAGTTCCGGGACAGTCAAGGTCGACCCAGTACTTC
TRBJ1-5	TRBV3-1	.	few	CASSQNNQPQHF	TGTGCCAGCAGCCAGAATAATCAGCCCCAGCATTTT
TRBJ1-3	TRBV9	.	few	CASSVALGNTIYF	TGTGCCAGCAGCGTAGCTCTGGGAAACACCATATATTTT
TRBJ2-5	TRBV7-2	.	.	CASSLESGTETQYF	TGTGCCAGCAGCTTAGAGTCCGGGACGGAGACCCAGTACTTC
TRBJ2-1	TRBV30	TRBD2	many	CAWSPKVREGVNEQFF	TGTGCCTGGAGTCCCAAGGTTCGGGAGGGAGTCAATGAGCAGTTCTTC
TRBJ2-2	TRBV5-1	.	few	CASSSLVGGELFF	TGCGCCAGCAGCAGCCTAGTAGGCGGGGAGCTGTTTTTT
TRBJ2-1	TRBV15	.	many	CATSRKRPKTSSGTNEQFF	TGTGCCACCAGCAGAAAACGACCTAAGACCTCCTCCGGGACCAATGAGCAGTTCTTC
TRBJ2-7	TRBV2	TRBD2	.	CASMLIAGGSYEQYF	TGTGCCAGCATGTTAATAGCGGGAGGCTCCTACGAGCAGTACTTC
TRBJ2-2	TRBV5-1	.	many	CAARMEANTGELFF	TGCGCCGCCCGTATGGAAGCGAACACCGGGGAGCTGTTTTTT
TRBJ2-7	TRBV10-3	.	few	CAIGSDAGSYEQYF	TGTGCCATCGGTTCCGATGCTGGCTCCTACGAGCAGTACTTC